This TCR beta chain was identified during a study of tumor-infiltrating lymphocytes in primary liver carcinoma (dated by TCRdb to 2015 to 2018). Some background on the complete study: Of the five patients, three men and two women aged 30 to 69 years, four had hepatocellular carcinoma and one had combined HCC and intrahepatic cholangiocarcinoma. Technical replicate repertoires showed high reproducibility, with mean shared-clone rates about 0.92 and correlation coefficients above 0.95. TCRbeta repertoire sequencing, expression microarrays and whole-exome sequencing were combined in the study across five regions of each liver tumor, with adjacent normal tissue and blood also included. The tumors of the five patients were staged as T1-T3 N0M0, with maximum diameters ranging from roughly 4 to 11 cm. A total of 35 specimens from 5 patients underwent TCRbeta repertoire sequencing, comprising about 25 tumor regions, 5 adjacent noncancerous liver tissues and 5 peripheral blood samples. Each sample produced about 3.65 to 7.13 million productive TCRbeta reads, and read depth showed no significant difference between tissue types. To link TCRbeta repertoire diversity to the local molecular phenotype, the 25 or so tumor region samples were profiled with Agilent mRNA microarrays. Results the study describes overall, beyond this receptor: Because the samples were bulk and unsorted, CD4+ and CD8+ T cell repertoires could not be compared. Just about 7-25% of top clones turned up in all five regions of a tumor, which suggests spatial heterogeneity among tumor-infiltrating T cells. Repertoire overlap was higher between tumor regions (mean around 35%) than tumor-adjacent (approximately 17%) or tumor-blood (about 14%) pairs, consistent with antigen-driven expansion. Only 4 or 5 patients were included in the study, and the authors note that the findings should be validated in a larger study. Only the TCR beta chain was sequenced, so true repertoire diversity is likely underestimated because unpaired alpha chains were not captured. A significantly larger repertoire fraction was made up by the top 250 clones in tumors than in blood (p = 0.039).

Without any cell sorting, total RNA and DNA were extracted together from approximately 20-30 mg of bulk tissue using the AllPrep DNA/RNA mini kit. Roughly five patients with histopathologically diagnosed primary liver carcinoma underwent surgical resection in China between November 2015 and 2016. Chronic HBV infection was present in the patients, and the patients were treatment-naive at sampling. Each tumor was sampled at five spatially separated regions: the tumor centre plus the superior, inferior, left-lateral and right-lateral poles. According to histology, viable tumor cells made up more than 85% of every tumor sample. Fresh tumor and adjacent tissue pieces were bisected; one half was stored in RNAlater at -80°C, the other sent for histology. CDR1 and CDR2 (SQVTM, ANQGSEA) derive from the germline V gene. The CDR3 holds 13 amino acids from the cysteine to the phenylalanine. Just CDR3 DNA is preserved here, 39 bases in frame from base 1.

On this clonotype itself: Its antigen specificity is not known. A read error may produce the germline difference seen at one junction end.

Using a constant-region primer and ProtoScript II reverse transcriptase, TCRbeta-specific cDNA was reverse-transcribed from around 520 ng total RNA. Three nested multiplex PCR rounds, following a slightly modified ARM-PCR procedure, were used to build the TCRbeta libraries. Each of the first two PCR rounds ran for about 10 cycles and used multiplex TRBV1-TRBV30 forward primers together with a Cbeta reverse primer. A final 25-cycle PCR with Deep VentR polymerase added sample barcodes and Illumina adapters. Before sequencing, amplicons of 200-500 bp were gel-purified using a QIAquick gel extraction kit. An Illumina HiSeq 2500 was used to sequence the TCRbeta amplicons, generating 250-bp paired-end reads. Per the source publication's procedure: To recover full CDR3 sequences, reads were quality-trimmed using Trimmomatic v0.33 and paired reads were then merged using FLASH v1.2.11. V, D and J germline segments were assigned to the rearranged TCRbeta sequences using MiGEC v1.2.1b. Clonotype statistics and Shannon-Wiener diversity indices were computed with VDJtools v1.0.0. To reduce sampling bias, subsequent analyses other than the diversity analysis used only the 250 most abundant clonotypes in each sample. The raw public data were reprocessed by TCRdb itself: fastp quality trimming at Q25, MiXCR clonotype calling, in-frame beta chains only. One record per CDR3 amino acid sequence lists the most common genes and DNA. TCRdb's processing, not the authors', yielded these V and J calls. Here the sample has 70,000 to 95,000 distinct CDR3 sequences; over 60% occur a single time. Clones ranked in the top ten supply 25% to 35% of the sample.

The sequence derives from a man aged 35 to 55 with primary liver carcinoma and hepatitis B virus infection. Sequencing input: liver tumor tissue from sampling region 4. Read against the paper, the sample's cell subset or site label means: tumor region T4, right-lateral pole. This chain is built from TRBV29-1 and TRBJ1-1; the best D guess is TRBD1, with 5 bases matching. The CDR3 in this case is CSAKKGTNTEAFF. The DNA sequence is TGCAGCGCAAAGAAGGGGACTAACACTGAAGCTTTCTTC.